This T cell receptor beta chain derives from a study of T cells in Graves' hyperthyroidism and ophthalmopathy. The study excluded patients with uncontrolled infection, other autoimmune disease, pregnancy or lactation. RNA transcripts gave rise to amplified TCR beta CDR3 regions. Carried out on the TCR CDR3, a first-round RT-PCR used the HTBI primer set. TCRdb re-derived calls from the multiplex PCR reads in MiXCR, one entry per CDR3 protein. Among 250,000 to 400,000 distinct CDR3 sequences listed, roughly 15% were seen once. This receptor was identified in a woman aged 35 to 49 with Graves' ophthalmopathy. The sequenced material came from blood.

The CDR3: CASSLGFPYEQYF. CDR3 bases: TGTGCCAGCAGTTTAGGCTTTCCCTACGAGCAGTACTTC. V gene TRBV28 combines with J gene TRBJ2-7; D is unclear. Germline V gene lookup returns CDR1 MDHEN and CDR2 SYDVKM. V was trimmed by 2 bases and J by 2 bases, leaving 7 bases between them. This CDR3 is built from 13 residues.